Listed here are 3 T cell receptor beta chains from one sample, sequenced in a study of blood T cell repertoires in COVID-19. Clones were sequenced by immunoSEQ multiplex PCR, and TCRdb holds only the in-frame ones, with some missing. The table lists around 210,000 clones, approximately 80% of them singletons. The sample comprised peripheral blood. These receptors all come from a woman of 80 years or more with COVID-19, enrolled during active disease.

This clone has more than one count but fewer than ten. The chain employs TRBV6-5 and TRBJ1-5; D gene ambiguous. The V end was cut by 7 bases, the J end by 6 bases, with 10 bases between. There are 12 residues in the CDR3. Germline lookup yields CDR1 MNHEY and CDR2 SVGAGI. The CDR3 bases are TGTGCCAGCAACCCGGGAAGTCAGCCCCAGCATTTT. Its protein is CASNPGSQPQHF.

At least ten counts were recorded for this clone. Here the CDR3 DNA reads TGTGCCAGCAGCCAAGCCTTGAGGGCCAGCGGGGGGAACACCGGGGAGCTGTTTTTT. Its protein product is CASSQALRASGGNTGELFF. V and J are TRBV3-1 (or the pseudogene TRBV3-2) and TRBJ2-2, with 8 bases identical to TRBD2. CDR1 and CDR2 (germline): LGHDT, YNNKEL (reference sequence). The trim removed 1 base at V and 1 base at J, leaving 11 bases unmatched. The CDR3 covers 19 residues.

The CDR3: CASRSGGPYNEQFF. The CDR3 DNA reads TGTGCCAGCCGATCGGGGGGACCCTACAATGAGCAGTTCTTC. The V gene is TRBV6-5, the J gene TRBJ2-1; 7 bases map to TRBD2. V trimming: 8 bases; J trimming: 2 bases; junction bases outside the gene matches: 6. CDR3 size: 14 residues. Germline CDR1 is MNHEY and CDR2 is SVGAGI.